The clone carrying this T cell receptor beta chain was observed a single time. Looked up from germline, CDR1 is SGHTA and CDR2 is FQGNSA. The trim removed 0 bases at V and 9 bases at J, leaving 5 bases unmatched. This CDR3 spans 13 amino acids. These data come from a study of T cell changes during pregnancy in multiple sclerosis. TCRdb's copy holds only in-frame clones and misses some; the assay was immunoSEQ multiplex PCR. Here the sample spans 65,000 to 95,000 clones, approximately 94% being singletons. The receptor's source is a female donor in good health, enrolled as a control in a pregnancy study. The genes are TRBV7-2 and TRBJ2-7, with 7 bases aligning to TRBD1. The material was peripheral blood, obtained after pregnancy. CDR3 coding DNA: TGTGCCAGCAGCTTAGCGGTGCAGGGGGTGCAGTACTTC. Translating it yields CASSLAVQGVQYF.